One and the same sample provided the 28 T cell receptor beta chains below, sequenced in a study of blood T cell repertoires in COVID-19. The data were produced by immunoSEQ multiplex PCR, yet TCRdb's version contains in-frame clones alone and is incomplete. This sample has about 400,000 clones, with around 90% found just once. Sequenced input: PBMCs or T cells enriched from blood (not recorded which). These TCRs come from a woman between 35 and 50 years old with acute COVID-19.

This chain links TRBV10-3 with TRBJ1-6, with D unresolved. In germline, CDR1 is ENHRY, CDR2 SYGVKD. V gave up 6 bases and J gave up 6 bases, with 9 bases separating them. CDR3 length: 13 amino acids. The CDR3 DNA reads as TGTGCCATCAGGGACGGGGTTAATTCACCCCTCCACTTT. It encodes CAIRDGVNSPLHF.

This chain uses TRBV10-3 with TRBJ1-3; TRBD1 agrees at 9 bases. Trimming removed 6 bases from V and 9 bases from J; junction bases left unmatched: 6. CDR3 length equals 13 residues. The germline V gene has CDR1 ENHRY and CDR2 SYGVKD. The CDR3 DNA sequence: TGTGCCATCAGGGGGGACAGGGCGGGCACCATATATTTT. Amino acid sequence: CAIRGDRAGTIYF.

The chain joins TRBV19 to TRBJ1-4, with a weak D call TRBD1 (6 bases). CDR3 length equals 15 residues. The germline CDR1 and CDR2 sequences are LNHDA and SQIVND (reference sequence). V lost 9 bases and J lost 1, with 15 bases in between. CDR3 in DNA: TGTGCCAGCCGAAAACCGGGACAAACTAATGAAAAACTGTTTTTT. Translation gives CASRKPGQTNEKLFF.

This clone was counted a few times. Other DNA sequences in the same sample also yield this CDR3. This rearrangement joins TRBV6-5 to TRBJ2-2, with 9 bases fitting TRBD1. V shed 3 bases and J 6 bases; nucleotides not matched to a gene: 2. CDR1 is MNHEY and CDR2 is SVGAGI in the germline V gene. The CDR3 has 14 amino acids. The CDR3 DNA sequence: TGTGCCAGCAGTTATAACAGGGGGCCCGGGGAGCTGTTTTTT. This translates into CASSYNRGPGELFF.

V usage is TRBV11-2 and J usage is TRBJ2-4; 7 nucleotides line up with TRBD1. V dropped 5 bases and J dropped 5; count of bases not matched to a gene: 6. The CDR3 is 14 residues long. The germline gives CDR1 SGHAT, CDR2 FQNNGV. In DNA form, the CDR3 reads TGTGCCAGCAGCGTCGGGACAGAGCAAAACATTCAGTACTTC. The encoded protein is CASSVGTEQNIQYF.

The V gene is TRBV24-1, the J gene TRBJ2-5; TRBD1 might be the D (6 bases). CDR3 length equals 17 residues. Trimming pared 11 bases from V and 0 bases from J, leaving 24 bases between. CDR1 and CDR2 (germline): KGHDR, SFDVKD. The CDR3 loop reads CASNEHVDSKYQETQYF. The CDR3 bases are TGTGCCAGCAACGAACACGTGGACAGCAAGTACCAAGAGACCCAGTACTTC.

This chain uses TRBV6-5 with TRBJ1-2, with D perhaps matching TRBD1 (5 bases). CDR3 length equals 13 residues. CDR1 is MNHEY and CDR2 is SVGAGI in the germline V gene. Between the trimmed V and J ends, which lost 4 bases and 4 bases, there was a span of 10 bases. The CDR3 nucleotides read TGTGCCAGCAGTTCCTTACAGGCCTATGGCTACACCTTC. Its protein is CASSSLQAYGYTF.

The chain joins TRBV11-2 to TRBJ1-2; D is perhaps TRBD1 (6 bases). Trimming removed 1 base from V and 5 bases from J, with 8 bases in between. Germline lookup yields CDR1 SGHAT and CDR2 FQNNGV. The CDR3 is 13 amino acids. The CDR3: CASSLGQGYGYTF. CDR3 bases: TGTGCCAGCAGCTTAGGGCAGGGGTATGGCTACACCTTC.

The V and J genes are TRBV5-1 and TRBJ1-4; the D gene is possibly TRBD1 (6 bases). Trimming stripped 7 bases from V and 5 bases from J, with 15 bases between. The CDR3 is 14 residues long. From germline, CDR1 is SGHRS and CDR2 YFSETQ. The CDR3 loop reads CASRVTGSNEKLFF. The CDR3 region has the DNA TGCGCCAGCCGCGTGACAGGCTCGAATGAAAAACTGTTTTTT.

The chain is built from TRBV19 and TRBJ1-1; D gene ambiguous. Germline V gene lookup returns CDR1 LNHDA and CDR2 SQIVND (reference sequence). CDR3 size: 13 residues. V was trimmed by 0 bases and J by 9 bases, leaving 11 bases between them. CDR3 loop: CASSIDQEGKAFF. The DNA for the CDR3 is TGTGCCAGTAGTATAGATCAGGAGGGTAAAGCTTTCTTT.

This clone was counted once. The chain combines TRBV6-5 with TRBJ1-2, with a tentative D call TRBD1 (5 bases). The ends were cut back, 5 bases at V and 7 bases at J, with 14 bases in the middle. The CDR3 sequence is 13 residues long. Germline CDR1 reads MNHEY; CDR2 reads SVGAGI. In nucleotides, the CDR3 is TGTGCCAGCAGTCCTCAGGGAAAAGGTGGCTACACCTTC. Translation: CASSPQGKGGYTF.

J is TRBJ1-2 and V is TRBV18; D is possibly TRBD1 (6 bases). The CDR3 spans 17 residues. The V gene lost 4 bases and the J gene lost 4 bases, with 22 bases spanning the gap. CDR1 and CDR2 (germline): KGHSH, LQKENI. DNA of the CDR3: TGTGCCAGCTCACAAAGTGGGGGCTCCAAGCCCGTCTATGGCTACACCTTC. This encodes CASSQSGGSKPVYGYTF.

The chain is built from TRBV6-5 and TRBJ2-7; 9 bases fit TRBD1. The J segment lost 5 bases and the V segment lost 2 bases, leaving 4 bases of the junction unmatched. The CDR3 is 14 residues long. CDR1 and CDR2 from the germline V gene are MNHEY and SVGAGI. As DNA, the CDR3 is TGTGCCAGCAGTTACGGACAGGGGACGAACGAGCAGTACTTC. It specifies CASSYGQGTNEQYF.

In regard to this clone: Additional DNA sequences in this sample encode the identical CDR3. V usage is TRBV29-1 and J usage is TRBJ1-1, with 8 bases aligning to TRBD1. The CDR3 runs 10 residues. Trimming took 7 bases from V and 8 from J; bases not matched to a gene: 3. From germline, CDR1 is SQVTM and CDR2 ANQGSEA. CDR3 bases: TGCAGCGCGGACAGGGTCGAAGCTTTCTTT. Translated, it gives CSADRVEAFF.

The V gene is TRBV6-5, the J gene TRBJ2-3; TRBD1 is a possible D gene (5 bases). Germline-derived CDR1 and CDR2 are MNHEY and SVGAGI. Deletions cut 4 bases from V and 5 bases from J, with 10 bases between. CDR3 length: 13 amino acids. CDR3 region: CASSSSGIDTQYF. The CDR3 region has the DNA TGTGCCAGCAGTTCTTCAGGGATAGATACGCAGTATTTT.

This chain joins TRBV7-2 and TRBJ1-5; D perhaps matches TRBD1 (5 bases). The CDR3 contains 15 residues. Germline CDR1 and CDR2: SGHTA and FQGNSA. With 0 bases removed from V and 1 base from J, the gap between germline ends came to 7 bases. CDR3: CASSLAGGSNQPQHF. CDR3 nucleotides: TGTGCCAGCAGCTTAGCGGGGGGGAGCAATCAGCCCCAGCATTTT.

V is TRBV12-5 and J is TRBJ2-6, with D perhaps TRBD2 (5 bases). V lost 6 bases and J lost 0, with 12 bases in between. The CDR3 covers 16 residues. Looked up from germline, CDR1 is LGHNT and CDR2 is FRNRAP. The CDR3 sequence: CASGYDGLSGANVLTF. CDR3 DNA: TGTGCTAGTGGATATGACGGACTCTCTGGGGCCAACGTCCTGACTTTC.

Points on this clone: The sample has other DNA sequences that encode this CDR3 too. The J gene is TRBJ1-5, the V gene TRBV6-1; perhaps TRBD1 as D (5 bases). CDR1 is MNHNS, CDR2 SASEGT, per germline. The CDR3 loop spans 13 amino acids. Trimming removed 0 bases from V and 6 bases from J, with 6 bases in between. The CDR3 spells CASSEAQGQPQHF. CDR3 sequence (DNA): TGTGCCAGCAGTGAAGCGCAGGGTCAGCCCCAGCATTTT.

The V call is TRBV4-1, the J call TRBJ1-1; D is unresolved. The germline V gene encodes CDR1 MGHRA and CDR2 YSYEKL. V was pared by 4 bases and J by 4 bases, with 7 bases between. The CDR3 extends over 12 amino acids. As DNA, the CDR3 is TGCGCCAGCAGCCTCCCAGGCACTGAAGCTTTCTTT. Translated, it gives CASSLPGTEAFF.

The chain carries TRBV7-9 and TRBJ1-1; D uncertain. V shed 6 bases and J shed 2 bases, with 10 bases lying between them. Germline V gene sequence: CDR1 SEHNR, CDR2 FQNEAQ (reference sequence). The CDR3 covers 13 residues. CDR3 bases: TGTGCCAGCAGGGGGAGGGAAAACACTGAAGCTTTCTTT. Protein sequence: CASRGRENTEAFF.

This chain joins TRBV12-3 or TRBV12-4 and TRBJ2-7; D not certain. Trimming left V 1 base short and J 6 bases short, with 4 bases between. The CDR3 has 11 amino acids. The CDR3 nucleotides are TGTGCCAGCAGTTTAGGCGGCGAGCAGTACTTC. It translates to CASSLGGEQYF.

The chain employs TRBV1 and TRBJ2-1; the DNA was not compared with TRBD1, the D call given in the table. TRBV1 constitutes a pseudogene. This CDR3 comprises 16 residues. The DNA for the CDR3 is TGCACCAGCACACCCTTCACAGGGTACAGGGGCAATGAGCAGTTCTTC. Translated: CTSTPFTGYRGNEQFF.

This clone was seen once. The V call is TRBV6-5, the J call TRBJ1-4; D is unresolved. V was cut by 6 bases and J by 6 bases, with 17 bases left in between. This CDR3 is built from 15 residues. Germline-derived CDR1 and CDR2 are MNHEY and SVGAGI. The DNA of the CDR3 is TGTGCCAGCAGCCCAGGCGGGTCTTTAGATGAAAAACTGTTTTTT. Protein: CASSPGGSLDEKLFF.

The rearrangement links TRBV12-3 or TRBV12-4 to TRBJ2-7; D is undetermined. Trimming pared 6 bases from V and 2 bases from J, leaving 11 bases between. The CDR3 is made up of 13 amino acids. CDR3 sequence: CASSRTRAYEQYF. CDR3 DNA: TGTGCCAGCAGCCGTACCCGGGCCTACGAGCAGTACTTC.

The chain carries TRBV2 and TRBJ2-2; 13 bases line up with TRBD2. Losses at the gene ends were 6 bases for V and 5 bases for J; bases not matched to a gene: 3. The CDR3 spans 15 residues. Germline CDR1 SNHLY, CDR2 FYNNEI. The CDR3 region has the DNA TGTGCCAGCAGGGGGACTAGCGGGGATACCGGGGAGCTGTTTTTT. This sequence encodes CASRGTSGDTGELFF. Full variable domain (rest looked up from reference TRBV2 and TRBJ2-2): EPEVTQTPSHQVTQMGQEVILRCVPISNHLYFYWYRQILGQKVEFLVSFYNNEISEKSEIFDDQFSVERPDGSNFTLKIRSTKLEDSAMYFCASRGTSGDTGELFFGEGSRLTVL.

The chain is built from TRBV3-1 (or the pseudogene TRBV3-2) and TRBJ2-1; D not resolved. The germline gives CDR1 LGHDT, CDR2 YNNKEL (reference sequence). The CDR3 spans 13 residues. The V end was cut by 4 bases, the J end by 7 bases, with 11 bases between. The CDR3 sequence is CASSLLSANEQFF. The CDR3 nucleotides read TGTGCCAGCAGCCTACTTTCCGCTAATGAGCAGTTCTTC.

This chain joins TRBV6-1 and TRBJ2-2; 7 nucleotides line up with TRBD1. CDR1 is MNHNS, CDR2 SASEGT, per germline. With 0 bases clipped from V and 3 bases from J, the junction kept 7 bases outside the gene matches. The CDR3 contains 17 residues. CDR3 bases: TGTGCCAGCAGTGAAGCGCCCCAGGGGGAATACACCGGGGAGCTGTTTTTT. Its protein product is CASSEAPQGEYTGELFF.

This clone has just one count. The V gene is TRBV5-1, the J gene TRBJ1-1, with 7 positions matching TRBD1. Germline CDR1 and CDR2: SGHRS and YFSETQ. The CDR3 consists of 16 residues. With V trimmed by 2 bases and J by 8 bases, 15 bases remained unmatched. The CDR3 DNA reads TGCGCCAGCAGCTTAGGGGCAGGGGGAGGTTCTATGGAAGCTTTCTTT. It yields the protein CASSLGAGGGSMEAFF.